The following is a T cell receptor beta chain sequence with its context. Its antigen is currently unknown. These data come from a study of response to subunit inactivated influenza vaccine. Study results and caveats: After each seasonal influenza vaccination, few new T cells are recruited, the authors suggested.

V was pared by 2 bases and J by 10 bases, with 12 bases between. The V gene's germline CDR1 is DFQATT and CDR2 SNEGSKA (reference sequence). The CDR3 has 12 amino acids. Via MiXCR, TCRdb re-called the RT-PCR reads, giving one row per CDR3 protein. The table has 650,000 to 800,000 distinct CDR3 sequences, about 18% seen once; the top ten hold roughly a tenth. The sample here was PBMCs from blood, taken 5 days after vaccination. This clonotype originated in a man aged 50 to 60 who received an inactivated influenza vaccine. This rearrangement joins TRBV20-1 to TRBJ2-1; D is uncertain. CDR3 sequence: CSARTTIGEQFF. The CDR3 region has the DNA TGCAGTGCTAGAACTACCATCGGGGAGCAGTTCTTC.